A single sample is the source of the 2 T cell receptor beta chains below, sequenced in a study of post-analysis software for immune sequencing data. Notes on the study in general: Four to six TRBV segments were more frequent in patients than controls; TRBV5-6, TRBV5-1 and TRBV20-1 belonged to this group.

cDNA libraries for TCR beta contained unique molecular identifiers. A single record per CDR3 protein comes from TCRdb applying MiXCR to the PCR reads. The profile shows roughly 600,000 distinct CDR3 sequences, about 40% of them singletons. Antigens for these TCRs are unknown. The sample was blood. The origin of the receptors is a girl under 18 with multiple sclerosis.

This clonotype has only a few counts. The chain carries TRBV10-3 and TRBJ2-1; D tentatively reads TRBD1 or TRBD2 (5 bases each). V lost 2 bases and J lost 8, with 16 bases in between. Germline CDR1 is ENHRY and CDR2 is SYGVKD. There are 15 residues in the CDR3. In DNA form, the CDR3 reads TGTGCCATCAGTGAGCCGGGACGGCCTGGGGATGAGCAGTTCTTC. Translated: CAISEPGRPGDEQFF.

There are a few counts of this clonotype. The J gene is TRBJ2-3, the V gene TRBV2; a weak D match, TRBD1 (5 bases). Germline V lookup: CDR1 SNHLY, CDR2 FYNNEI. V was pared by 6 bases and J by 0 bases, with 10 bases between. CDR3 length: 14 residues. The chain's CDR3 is CASSRRGSTDTQYF. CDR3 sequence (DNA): TGTGCCAGCAGCCGTAGGGGTAGCACAGATACGCAGTATTTT.